This TCR beta chain was identified during a study of T cell changes during pregnancy in multiple sclerosis. Trimming removed 4 bases at V and 7 bases at J, with 10 bases between. The CDR3 runs 13 residues. Germline lookup yields CDR1 LNHDA and CDR2 SQIVND (reference sequence). The method was immunoSEQ multiplex PCR; TCRdb's version includes in-frame clones alone and lacks a portion of them. The sample holds about 44,000 clones, 80% to 95% seen once. This clone was observed a single time. The clonotype was recovered from a female donor with multiple sclerosis, enrolled in a pregnancy study. J is TRBJ1-4 and V is TRBV19, with D possibly TRBD1 on 5 matching bases. Material: CD4+ T cells from peripheral blood mononuclear cells, obtained before pregnancy. CDR3 DNA sequence: TGTGCCAGTAGTAGTGGGGGAGGTGAAAAACTGTTTTTT. This sequence encodes CASSSGGGEKLFF. Full variable domain (outside the CDR3, taken from reference TRBV19 and TRBJ1-4): DGGITQSPKYLFRKEGQNVTLSCEQNLNHDAMYWYRQDPGQGLRLIYYSQIVNDFQKGDIAEGYSVSREKKESFPLTVTSAQKNPTAFYLCASSSGGGEKLFFGSGTQLSVL.